The 11 T cell receptor beta chains listed next were all sequenced from one sample in a study of blood T cell repertoires in COVID-19. Measured with immunoSEQ multiplex PCR; TCRdb has only the in-frame clones, and not every one. The sample consists of 200,000 to 250,000 clones, 80% to 90% of them appearing once. Sequencing used peripheral blood. The receptors derive from a man aged 18 to 29 with active or convalescent COVID-19.

The chain has TRBV7-2 and TRBJ1-2; weak D call: TRBD1 (5 bases). The germline V gene has CDR1 SGHTA and CDR2 FQGNSA. The CDR3 is 17 residues long. Trimming shortened V by 5 bases and J by 4 bases, and 23 bases separated the two germline ends. The CDR3 sequence: CASSPGDQGSKSYGYTF. Here the CDR3 DNA reads TGTGCCAGCAGCCCAGGCGACCAGGGCTCCAAGAGCTATGGCTACACCTTC.

V and J are TRBV7-9 and TRBJ2-7, with D unclear. V lost 2 bases, J lost 3 bases, and 8 bases lay in between. Germline V gene data show CDR1 as SEHNR and CDR2 as FQNEAQ (reference sequence). The CDR3 loop spans 13 amino acids. CDR3 amino acids: CASSLPNSYEQYF. The CDR3 region has the DNA TGTGCCAGCAGCTTACCGAACAGCTACGAGCAGTACTTC.

The chain recombines TRBV5-6 with TRBJ1-6; maybe TRBD1 (5 bases). This CDR3 region has 14 residues. Germline loops: CDR1 SGHDT, CDR2 YYEEEE. The V end lost 4 bases, the J end lost 7 bases, and 12 bases lay between the germline ends. CDR3 in DNA: TGTGCCAGCAGCACGGGGGTTTCGAATTCACCCCTCCACTTT. It yields the protein CASSTGVSNSPLHF.

This clone came up a few times. The chain combines TRBV27 with TRBJ1-5; D call uncertain. Trimming took 0 bases from V and 4 from J, leaving 13 bases between them. The CDR3 spans 16 residues. CDR1 MNHEY and CDR2 SMNVEV come from the germline V gene (reference sequence). DNA for the CDR3: TGTGCCAGCAGTTTATCGAAGAGGTCGGGGAATCAGCCCCAGCATTTT. This translates into CASSLSKRSGNQPQHF.

J is TRBJ1-3 and V is TRBV27; 9 bases match TRBD1. Germline V gene lookup returns CDR1 MNHEY and CDR2 SMNVEV (reference sequence). CDR3 size: 18 residues. With V trimmed by 3 bases and J by 2 bases, 11 bases remained unmatched. CDR3: CASSFSGQGLHAGNTIYF. CDR3 DNA: TGTGCCAGCAGTTTCTCGGGACAGGGCCTTCATGCTGGAAACACCATATATTTT.

The chain recombines TRBV2 with TRBJ1-5; D remains unclear. Trimming removed 5 bases at V and 6 bases at J, with 8 bases between. Germline V gene data show CDR1 as SNHLY and CDR2 as FYNNEI. CDR3 length: 12 amino acids. The CDR3 reads CASSRVTQPQHF. The CDR3 region has the DNA TGTGCCAGCAGTCGGGTAACTCAGCCCCAGCATTTT.

This clone was recorded a few times. The rearrangement joins TRBV7-9 to TRBJ2-3, with D possibly being TRBD2 (6 bases). Trimming pared 2 bases from V and 1 base from J, leaving 10 bases between. The CDR3 totals 15 residues. Germline V lookup: CDR1 SEHNR, CDR2 FQNEAQ (reference sequence). The CDR3 coding sequence is TGTGCCAGCAGCTTACTAGCGAAGGGCACAGATACGCAGTATTTT. It is translated as CASSLLAKGTDTQYF. The whole variable domain, remainder taken from reference TRBV7-9 and TRBJ2-3, is DTGVSQNPRHKITKRGQNVTFRCDPISEHNRLYWYRQTLGQGPEFLTYFQNEAQLEKSRLLSDRFSAERPKGSFSTLEIQRTEQGDSAMYLCASSLLAKGTDTQYFGPGTRLTVL.

This rearrangement joins TRBV18 to TRBJ2-2; 14 bases map to TRBD2. Per the germline V gene, CDR1 is KGHSH and CDR2 is LQKENI. V shed 6 bases and J 7 bases; nucleotides not matched to a gene: 1. CDR3 length: 14 residues. Here the CDR3 reads CASSGLAGDGELFF. CDR3 nucleotides: TGTGCCAGCTCGGGACTAGCGGGAGACGGGGAGCTGTTTTTT. Looking up the rest from reference TRBV18 and TRBJ2-2 gives the full variable domain: NAGVMQNPRHLVRRRGQEARLRCSPMKGHSHVYWYRQLPEEGLKFMVYLQKENIIDESGMPKERFSAEFPKEGPSILRIQQVVRGDSAAYFCASSGLAGDGELFFGEGSRLTVL.

This clone was recorded only once. The CDR3 loop is CASSSYGFMNTEAFF. The DNA for the CDR3 is TGTGCCAGCAGCTCATACGGGTTCATGAACACTGAAGCTTTCTTT. The V and J genes are TRBV9 and TRBJ1-1, with D hard to call. This CDR3 has 15 residues. V lost 4 bases, J lost 0 bases, and 13 bases lay in between. Germline V gene lookup returns CDR1 SGDLS and CDR2 YYNGEE.

This chain joins TRBV9 and TRBJ2-7, with TRBD2 matching 9 bases. V shed 4 bases, J shed 0 bases, and the junction held 11 bases outside the gene matches. This CDR3 comprises 17 residues. Per the germline V gene, CDR1 is SGDLS and CDR2 is YYNGEE. The CDR3, as DNA: TGTGCCAGCAGCCGAGGCCTCGCGGGGGGGACCTCCTACGAGCAGTACTTC. Translating gives CASSRGLAGGTSYEQYF.

The chain employs TRBV5-6 and TRBJ2-7, with 11 bases fitting TRBD2. This CDR3 has 16 amino acids. Germline CDR1 and CDR2: SGHDT and YYEEEE. V shed 4 bases, J shed 3 bases, and the junction held 9 bases outside the gene matches. CDR3 amino acids: CASSPDLGTSGYEQYF. CDR3 coding DNA: TGTGCCAGCAGCCCGGACCTTGGGACTAGCGGCTACGAGCAGTACTTC. The whole variable domain, filled in from reference TRBV5-6 and TRBJ2-7, reads DAGVTQSPTHLIKTRGQQVTLRCSPKSGHDTVSWYQQALGQGPQFIFQYYEEEERQRGNFPDRFSGHQFPNYSSELNVNALLLGDSALYLCASSPDLGTSGYEQYFGPGTRLTVT.